Sequencing of this T cell receptor (beta chain) was carried out in a study of OX40 agonist ivuxolimab in advanced cancers. Study results and limitations: Mean expanded clone counts were higher in CD8+ than CD4+ T cells. Normalized T-cell clonal expansion was also low in a subset of nonresponders.

Sequencing used immunoSEQ multiplex PCR; TCRdb keeps in-frame clones, though not all of them. Of some 60,000 clones listed, 86% are singletons. Between the trimmed V and J ends, which lost 2 bases and 9 bases, there was a span of 15 bases. Germline CDR1 is SGHRS and CDR2 is YFSETQ. The CDR3 length is 15 residues. Comments on this clone: The antigen is unknown.

The material sequenced was CD4+ or CD8+ T cells sorted from blood, taken in a trial of the OX40 agonist ivuxolimab. The receptor was isolated from an adult with an advanced solid tumor such as melanoma, head and neck, liver or kidney cancer. The genes are TRBV5-1 and TRBJ1-6, with D perhaps matching TRBD1 (5 bases). The CDR3 DNA follows: TGCGCCAGCAGCTTCAGGGAGGACGGGGGTTCACCCCTCCACTTT. Translation: CASSFREDGGSPLHF.